Following are 18 T cell receptor beta chains from one sample sequenced in a study of T cell responses to AZD1222 COVID-19 vaccine. The protocol was immunoSEQ multiplex PCR, while the TCRdb copy is restricted to in-frame clones and leaves out a portion. Of about 150,000 clones listed, 90% are singletons. The material was peripheral blood, obtained on day 0 of AZD1222 vaccination. Source of these receptors: an adult in good health.

This chain joins TRBV5-6 and TRBJ1-1, with D unclear. The CDR3 is 17 amino acids. Trimming pared 4 bases from V and 1 base from J, leaving 20 bases between. Per the germline V gene, CDR1 is SGHDT and CDR2 is YYEEEE. The CDR3 region is CASSPVRTLVANTEAFF. CDR3 nucleotides: TGTGCCAGCAGCCCGGTCCGGACCCTGGTAGCGAACACTGAAGCTTTCTTT.

This rearrangement joins TRBV4-2 to TRBJ2-6; TRBD1 matches at 8 bases. Germline CDR1 and CDR2: LGHNA and YNFKEQ. Trimming removed 0 bases from V and 2 bases from J; junction bases left unmatched: 3. The CDR3 has 17 residues. CDR3 DNA sequence: TGTGCCAGCAGCCAAGATGGACAGGGTACTGGGGCCAACGTCCTGACTTTC. Translating gives CASSQDGQGTGANVLTF.

CDR3 protein: CASSILFQGANTEAFF. The DNA of the CDR3 is TGTGCCAGTAGTATCCTTTTTCAGGGTGCGAACACTGAAGCTTTCTTT. V gene TRBV19 combines with J gene TRBJ1-1, with D tentatively TRBD1 (5 bases). V lost 3 bases to trimming and J lost 1 base, with 15 bases between them. Germline V CDR1 and CDR2: LNHDA, SQIVND (reference sequence). The length of the CDR3 is 16 residues. The variable domain in full, with the rest retrieved from reference TRBV19 and TRBJ1-1, is DGGITQSPKYLFRKEGQNVTLSCEQNLNHDAMYWYRQDPGQGLRLIYYSQIVNDFQKGDIAEGYSVSREKKESFPLTVTSAQKNPTAFYLCASSILFQGANTEAFFGQGTRLTVV.

In nucleotides, the CDR3 is TGTGCCTGGAGTCGAACCTACGAGCAGTACTTC. Its protein product is CAWSRTYEQYF. The V and J genes are TRBV30 and TRBJ2-7, with D uncertain. With 2 bases removed from V and 2 bases from J, the gap between germline ends came to 4 bases. CDR3 length: 11 amino acids. Germline loops: CDR1 GTSNPN, CDR2 SVGIG (reference sequence).

V is TRBV13 and J is TRBJ2-3; tentatively, D is TRBD2 (6 bases). The CDR3 contains 13 residues. V was pared by 5 bases and J by 4 bases, with 10 bases between. CDR1 is PRHDT and CDR2 is FYEKMQ in the germline V gene (reference sequence). The CDR3 region has the DNA TGTGCCAGCAGCCGGTGGGGGGCAGATACGCAGTATTTT. This sequence encodes CASSRWGADTQYF.

This rearrangement joins TRBV18 to TRBJ2-7; 9 bases fit TRBD2. Germline trimming cut 3 bases from V and 0 bases from J; bases unmatched to any gene: 24. The CDR3 spans 22 residues. Germline V gene sequence: CDR1 KGHSH, CDR2 LQKENI. CDR3 protein: CASSPRVLAGSAGSGPSYEQYF. In DNA, the CDR3 is TGTGCCAGCTCACCCAGGGTTCTAGCGGGAAGTGCTGGTTCGGGCCCCTCCTACGAGCAGTACTTC.

V usage is TRBV7-2 and J usage is TRBJ1-4; D remains ambiguous. The CDR3 length is 13 residues. Trimming stripped 5 bases from V and 4 bases from J, with 8 bases between. Germline V gene lookup returns CDR1 SGHTA and CDR2 FQGNSA. The CDR3 bases are TGTGCCAGCAGCCTTAACAATAATGAAAAACTGTTTTTT. Protein sequence: CASSLNNNEKLFF.

This clone was counted a single time. DNA for the CDR3: TGCGCCAGCAGCTTGGCAGGGGAGTTTGAGCAGTTCTTC. Translated: CASSLAGEFEQFF. V is TRBV5-1 and J is TRBJ2-1; D is possibly TRBD1 (6 bases). V was trimmed by 0 bases and J by 9 bases, leaving 10 bases between them. Looked up from germline, CDR1 is SGHRS and CDR2 is YFSETQ. The CDR3 covers 13 residues. Full variable domain (remainder filled in from reference TRBV5-1 and TRBJ2-1): KAGVTQTPRYLIKTRGQQVTLSCSPISGHRSVSWYQQTPGQGLQFLFEYFSETQRNKGNFPGRFSGRQFSNSRSEMNVSTLELGDSALYLCASSLAGEFEQFFGPGTRLTVL.

The table lists this clone with a count of one. The chain links TRBV5-1 to TRBJ1-3, with D possibly being TRBD1 (5 bases). This CDR3 region has 14 residues. V was clipped by 5 bases and J by 0 bases, with 9 bases between them. CDR1 and CDR2 (germline): SGHRS, YFSETQ. CDR3 sequence (DNA): TGCGCCAGCAGTCAGGGAGACTCTGGAAACACCATATATTTT. Translating gives CASSQGDSGNTIYF.

J is TRBJ2-7 and V is TRBV5-1, with 10 bases matching TRBD1. Germline V CDR1 and CDR2: SGHRS, YFSETQ. The CDR3 has 15 residues. The junction had 7 bases not matched to a gene; V was cut back by 0 bases and J by 7 bases. CDR3 loop: CASSLATGGAREQYF. The CDR3 DNA sequence: TGCGCCAGCAGCTTGGCGACAGGGGGCGCGAGGGAGCAGTACTTC. Filled out from reference TRBV5-1 and TRBJ2-7, the complete variable domain reads KAGVTQTPRYLIKTRGQQVTLSCSPISGHRSVSWYQQTPGQGLQFLFEYFSETQRNKGNFPGRFSGRQFSNSRSEMNVSTLELGDSALYLCASSLATGGAREQYFGPGTRLTVT.

The V gene is TRBV2, the J gene TRBJ1-1, with 7 bases identical to TRBD1. The germline V gene has CDR1 SNHLY and CDR2 FYNNEI. V trimming: 4 bases; J trimming: 3 bases; junction bases outside the gene matches: 8. The CDR3 runs 15 residues. CDR3 sequence reads: CASSGLEGGHTEAFF. In nucleotides, the CDR3 is TGTGCCAGCAGTGGTTTAGAAGGGGGCCACACTGAAGCTTTCTTT.

J is TRBJ2-2 and V is TRBV9, with D possibly being TRBD2 (6 bases). This CDR3 region has 17 residues. Germline V gene sequence: CDR1 SGDLS, CDR2 YYNGEE. Trimming took 4 bases from V and 0 from J, leaving 16 bases between them. The CDR3 region has the DNA TGTGCCAGCAGCTCAGAAGGGCGGGGACCGAACACCGGGGAGCTGTTTTTT. Protein sequence: CASSSEGRGPNTGELFF.

The chain combines TRBV30 with TRBJ1-3; 9 nucleotides align to TRBD1. V was clipped by 2 bases and J by 4 bases; unmatched bases: 3. Germline V CDR1 and CDR2: GTSNPN, SVGIG (reference sequence). The CDR3 has 14 amino acids. The chain's CDR3 is CAWSPGQGGNTIYF. Written as DNA, the CDR3 is TGTGCCTGGAGTCCCGGACAGGGGGGAAACACCATATATTTT.

This CDR3 reads CATSEQGRLDQPQHF. The CDR3 DNA sequence: TGTGCCACCAGTGAGCAGGGACGCCTTGATCAGCCCCAGCATTTT. This chain connects TRBV24-1 to TRBJ1-5; possible D gene TRBD1, 5 bases. Trimming took off 4 bases at V and 5 bases at J, with 14 bases between the two ends. The CDR3 has 15 residues. Germline V gene sequence: CDR1 KGHDR, CDR2 SFDVKD.

The chain is built from TRBV30 and TRBJ2-3; 8 positions match TRBD1. The CDR3 contains 11 residues. Germline-derived CDR1 and CDR2 are GTSNPN and SVGIG (reference sequence). With 2 bases clipped from V and 9 bases from J, the junction kept 1 base outside the gene matches. CDR3 sequence (DNA): TGTGCCTGGAGTAGACAGGGGACGCAGTATTTT. Protein: CAWSRQGTQYF.

The chain has TRBV11-3 and TRBJ2-3; 9 nucleotides agree with TRBD2. V was pared by 5 bases and J by 3 bases, with 6 bases of the junction left unmatched. The CDR3 covers 15 residues. Germline V CDR1 and CDR2: SGHNT, YENEEA. The CDR3 here is CASSRGGGGTDTQYF. The CDR3 DNA is TGTGCCAGCAGCCGGGGCGGGGGGGGAACAGATACGCAGTATTTT.

The chain recombines TRBV6-5 with TRBJ1-2; D not certain. The germline gives CDR1 MNHEY, CDR2 SVGAGI. The CDR3 extends over 12 amino acids. Trimming cost V 5 bases and J 4 bases, with 8 bases left between them. The CDR3 loop reads CASSLEGYGYTF. The DNA for the CDR3 is TGTGCCAGCAGTCTCGAAGGCTATGGCTACACCTTC.

The chain combines TRBV20-1 with TRBJ2-1; tentative D call: TRBD1 (5 bases). Between the trimmed V and J ends, which lost 3 bases and 8 bases, there was a span of 8 bases. Germline assignment: CDR1 DFQATT and CDR2 SNEGSKA (reference sequence). The CDR3 is 11 amino acids. As DNA, the CDR3 is TGCAGTGCTAGTCAGGGCTATGAGCAGTTCTTC. Its translation: CSASQGYEQFF.